Here is one T cell receptor beta chain with its context. Its specificity is unknown. This CDR3 has 16 residues. V gave up 4 bases and J gave up 2 bases; unmatched junction bases: 10. CDR1 and CDR2 (germline): SGHRS, YFSETQ. The sample originates from a study of cytomegalovirus exposure and HLA in healthy donors. Findings and limits, study-wide: Researchers reported in a later analysis that common viral pathogens appeared linked to several top clusters. Presence/absence analyses treated sequencing depth as roughly uniform across donors.

PCR involved 60 Vbeta and 13 Jbeta primers. The repertoire was sequenced with immunoSEQ multiplex PCR; TCRdb's copy has only in-frame clones and lacks some. This repertoire shows 100,000 to 150,000 clones, approximately 60% found once; its top ten account for 2% to 3%. This chain uses TRBV5-1 with TRBJ2-3, with 7 bases that match TRBD1. The source of this sequence is a woman in her forties in good health and CMV-seronegative. Sequencing was done on a sample of PBMCs. CDR3 nucleotide sequence: TGCGCCAGCAGCCGAGACGGACAGGCTTCCACAGATACGCAGTATTTT. Protein product: CASSRDGQASTDTQYF.